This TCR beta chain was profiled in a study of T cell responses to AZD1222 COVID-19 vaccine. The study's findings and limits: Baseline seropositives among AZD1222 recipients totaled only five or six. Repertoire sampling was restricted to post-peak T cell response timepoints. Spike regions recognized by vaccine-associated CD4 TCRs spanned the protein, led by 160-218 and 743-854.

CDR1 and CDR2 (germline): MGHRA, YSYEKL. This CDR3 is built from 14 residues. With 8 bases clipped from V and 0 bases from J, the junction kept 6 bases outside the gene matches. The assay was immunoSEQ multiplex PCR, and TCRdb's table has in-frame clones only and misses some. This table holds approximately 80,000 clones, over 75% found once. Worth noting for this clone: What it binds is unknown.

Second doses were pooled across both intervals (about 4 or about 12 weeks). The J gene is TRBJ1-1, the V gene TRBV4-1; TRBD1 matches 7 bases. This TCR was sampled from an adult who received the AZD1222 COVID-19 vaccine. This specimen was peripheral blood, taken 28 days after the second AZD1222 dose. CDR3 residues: CASGGGGMNTEAFF. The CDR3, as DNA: TGCGCCAGCGGAGGGGGCGGCATGAACACTGAAGCTTTCTTT.